This T cell receptor beta chain was obtained from a study of cytomegalovirus exposure and HLA in healthy donors. Study context: Some 180 million T cells yielded some 120 million unique TCR beta sequences in earlier analysis. The study, taken as a whole, reports: The classifier was said to identify cytomegalovirus status with high specificity and sensitivity. Across all donors, roughly uniform sequencing depth was an assumption of the presence/absence analyses. Later analysis demonstrated an association between a missense DCLRE1C variant and TCR beta V- and J-gene trimming.

Primers: 60 Vbeta forward and 13 Jbeta reverse. The table came from immunoSEQ multiplex PCR; TCRdb's copy has only in-frame clones and leaves some out. The sample carries 150,000 to 200,000 clones, 86% recorded once. A note on this clone: Its specificity is unknown.

This clonotype was sampled from a young woman in good health and CMV-seronegative. The sample was PBMCs.

CDR3 residues: CASSQSRETYGYTF. Written as DNA, the CDR3 is TGTGCCAGCAGCCAATCGCGGGAGACCTATGGCTACACCTTC. J is TRBJ1-2 and V is TRBV7-2; D not certain. V lost 5 bases to trimming and J lost 4 bases, with 14 bases between them. Per germline, CDR1 SGHTA and CDR2 FQGNSA. This CDR3 contains 14 residues.